Listed below are T cell receptor beta chains from one sample, sequenced in a study of regulatory T cells in long-lasting Graves disease. TCRdb passed the multiplex PCR reads through MiXCR, listing each CDR3 protein once. The top ten hold about 6.6% of the sample, which has over 450,000 distinct CDR3 sequences, 20% to 25% seen once. The sample in question was peripheral blood mononuclear cells (PBMCs), obtained when the disease was refractory, from a patient treated with antithyroid drugs. The origin of the receptors is a female donor with Graves disease. The CDR3 runs from the conserved cysteine through the conserved F or W. The D gene is left open where the match is weak. Clone size is not always given. Where it is, it says once, few, many or a class for expanded clones.

V,D,size,J,DNA,CDR3
TRBV15,.,few,TRBJ2-7,TGTGCCACCAGCAACCAGGGGGGATCCTACGAGCAGTACTTC,CATSNQGGSYEQYF
TRBV12-3/TRBV12-4,TRBD1,few,TRBJ1-2,TGTGCCAGCAGCGACACAGGGGCTCTAGGCTACACCTTC,CASSDTGALGYTF
TRBV15,.,many,TRBJ1-2,TGTGCCACCAGCAGAGATAAATCGGGCTACACCTTC,CATSRDKSGYTF
TRBV19,.,many,TRBJ1-4,TGTGCCAGTAGCCCTCCGGCAACTAATGAAAAACTGTTTTTT,CASSPPATNEKLFF
TRBV20-1,.,many,TRBJ2-5,TGCAGTGCTTCCCGGAGGGGTCAAGAGACCCAGTACTTC,CSASRRGQETQYF
TRBV3-1,.,many,TRBJ2-7,TGTGCCAGCAGCCAGTCGGGGTCCTACGAGCAGTACTTC,CASSQSGSYEQYF
TRBV15,.,few,TRBJ1-1,TGTGCCACCAGCAGTAACAGGGTCGAAGCTTTCTTT,CATSSNRVEAFF
TRBV30,TRBD1,.,TRBJ2-7,TGTGCCTGGAGGGAGGGGACAGGGTGGGCCTACGAGCAGTACTTC,CAWREGTGWAYEQYF
TRBV5-1,.,few,TRBJ2-5,TGCGCCAGCAGCCCCTATGAGGTAGAGACCCAGTACTTC,CASSPYEVETQYF
TRBV7-9,.,many,TRBJ1-1,TGTGCCAGCAGCTTAGGGGCATTAGAAGCTTTCTTT,CASSLGALEAFF
TRBV28,.,many,TRBJ1-6,TGTGCCAGCAGTGCCCTACAGGCACCCCTCCACTTT,CASSALQAPLHF
TRBV12-3/TRBV12-4,.,many,TRBJ2-5,TGTGCCAGCAGTTTAGGAGGGTTTCAAGAGACCCAGTACTTC,CASSLGGFQETQYF
TRBV6-5,.,.,TRBJ1-2,TGTGCCAGCAGTTACTCGATTTCAGGGGTCTATGGCTACACCTTC,CASSYSISGVYGYTF
TRBV6-1,.,.,TRBJ1-1,TGTGCCAGCAACCTTATAGGACCCAATTCTGAAGCTTTCTTT,CASNLIGPNSEAFF
TRBV27,TRBD1,many,TRBJ1-6,TGTGCCAGCAGTTCCCTCCGACAGGGGAGTAATTCACCCCTCCACTTT,CASSSLRQGSNSPLHF
TRBV12-3/TRBV12-4,TRBD1,many,TRBJ1-2,TGTGCCAGCAGTTTGGGGACAGGGGGCGGGAGCTATGGCTACACCTTC,CASSLGTGGGSYGYTF
TRBV27,.,many,TRBJ2-7,TGTGCCAGCAGTTTATCAGTCCGCTACGAGCAGTACTTC,CASSLSVRYEQYF
TRBV28,TRBD1,many,TRBJ1-1,TGTGCCAGCAGAGGCTCAGGGGGATGGACTGAAGCTTTCTTT,CASRGSGGWTEAFF
TRBV27,.,many,TRBJ1-2,TGTGCCAGCTCAGAGAATTTTAACTATGGCTACACCTTC,CASSENFNYGYTF
TRBV4-1,.,.,TRBJ1-5,TGCGCCAGCAGCCAAGTAAACAACAATCAGCCCCAGCATTTT,CASSQVNNNQPQHF
TRBV2,TRBD2,.,TRBJ2-3,TGTGCCTCGGCGACGGAGACTAGCGCAGATACGCAGTATTTT,CASATETSADTQYF
TRBV2,.,many,TRBJ1-1,TGTGCCAGCAGTGATCAGCTGCGGCAGACTGAAGCTTTCTTT,CASSDQLRQTEAFF
TRBV5-1,.,few,TRBJ1-1,TGCGCCAGCAGCCTCCGCTCTCAGGGGAGGACTGAAGCTTTCTTT,CASSLRSQGRTEAFF
TRBV20-1,TRBD2,.,TRBJ2-2,TGCAGTGCGTCGCCGGGGGGAAACACCGGGGAGCTGTTTTTT,CSASPGGNTGELFF
TRBV7-2,.,few,TRBJ2-7,TGTGCCAGCAGCTGGACGGAGGCAGGTAGCTCCTACGAGCAGTACTTC,CASSWTEAGSSYEQYF
TRBV2,.,many,TRBJ2-2,TGTGCCAGCGGGACCGGGGGGCCCGGCGGGGAGCTGTTTTTT,CASGTGGPGGELFF
TRBV11-1,.,few,TRBJ2-5,TGTGCCAGCTCGGCGGGGAAGACCCAGTACTTC,CASSAGKTQYF
TRBV24-1,TRBD1,.,TRBJ1-1,TGTGCCACCAGGACAGGGGCATGGGACACTGAAGCTTTCTTT,CATRTGAWDTEAFF
TRBV7-2,.,.,TRBJ2-5,TGTGCCAGCAGCTCAAAAGGGACCCAGTACTTC,CASSSKGTQYF
TRBV3-1,.,.,TRBJ1-1,TGTGCCAGCAGCCAAGATGTCGCAAGATCTGGCACTGAAGCTTTCTTT,CASSQDVARSGTEAFF
TRBV29-1,.,few,TRBJ1-1,TGCAGCGTTATTCAATGGACTAAAGGAGCTTTCTTT,CSVIQWTKGAFF
TRBV7-9,.,few,TRBJ1-2,TGTGCCAGCAGCTTAGAGGGGGTTCGCGGCTATGGCTACACCTTC,CASSLEGVRGYGYTF
TRBV13,.,once,TRBJ1-1,TGCGCCAGCAGCGATGGAGCAGGATCCGGGGGGATGTGGAACACTGAAGCTTTCTTT,CASSDGAGSGGMWNTEAFF
TRBV7-3,TRBD2,few,TRBJ2-5,TGTGCCAGCAGCCTTCTAGCGGGAGAAGGGGAGACCCAGTACTTC,CASSLLAGEGETQYF
TRBV7-9,.,many,TRBJ2-7,TGTGCCAGCAGCTTAGACTGGGTGGAGCAGTACTTC,CASSLDWVEQYF
TRBV12-3/TRBV12-4,TRBD1,many,TRBJ1-1,TGTGCCAGCAGCCGTAACTCCGGGACAGGGGCGCCCGAACTGAGGACTGAAGCTTTCTTT,CASSRNSGTGAPELRTEAFF
TRBV12-3/TRBV12-4,.,many,TRBJ2-6,TGTGCCAGCAGTTTATTCAGGGAGTACCCCACTTCTGGGGCCAACGTCCTGACTTTC,CASSLFREYPTSGANVLTF
TRBV6-1,.,.,TRBJ2-2,TGTGCCAGCAGTGACTTTTTTGCCGGGGAGCTGTTTTTT,CASSDFFAGELFF
TRBV7-3,.,.,TRBJ1-5,TGTGCCAGCAGCTTAAAAGGGGATAGCAATCAGCCCCAGCATTTT,CASSLKGDSNQPQHF
TRBV11-1,.,many,TRBJ2-7,TGTGCCAGCAGATTCCCCGACAGTCGCGAGCAGTACTTC,CASRFPDSREQYF
TRBV7-9,TRBD1,few,TRBJ1-2,TGTGCCAGCAGCTTAGAGCGGCAGGGGGGCCGTGGCTACACCTTC,CASSLERQGGRGYTF
TRBV2,.,many,TRBJ2-5,TGTGCCAGCAGAGCGGTGCACTTGGTGGAGACCCAGTACTTC,CASRAVHLVETQYF
TRBV4-2,.,once,TRBJ1-4,TGTGCCAGCAGCCAAGTAGAGGGGCGGGATGAAAAACTGTTTTTT,CASSQVEGRDEKLFF
TRBV7-6,.,.,TRBJ1-1,TGTGCCAGCAGCTCGATTGGGGGGGTAAACACTGAAGCTTTCTTT,CASSSIGGVNTEAFF
TRBV20-1,.,few,TRBJ1-3,TGCAGTGCTAGAGATCCCAGTCCTGGAAACACCATATATTTT,CSARDPSPGNTIYF
TRBV28,TRBD2,many,TRBJ2-7,TGTGCCAGCAGTTTAACCAGCGGGAACTACGAGCAGTACTTC,CASSLTSGNYEQYF
TRBV20-1,.,.,TRBJ1-4,TGCAGTGCCCGACCGTCCGGGGAGGTTGAAAAACTGTTTTTT,CSARPSGEVEKLFF
TRBV10-3,TRBD1,.,TRBJ2-2,TGTGCCATCAGTGAGTCCGGGACAGACAACACCGGGGAGCTGTTTTTT,CAISESGTDNTGELFF
TRBV5-1,.,.,TRBJ2-7,TGCGCCAGCAGCTTGGCCCCCTTAGCGGACTCCTACGAGCAGTACTTC,CASSLAPLADSYEQYF
TRBV7-9,TRBD1,many,TRBJ1-4,TGTGCCAGCAGCGGGTTAACAGGGGGCGTTGAAAAACTGTTTTTT,CASSGLTGGVEKLFF
TRBV6-1,.,many,TRBJ2-2,TGTGCCAGCACTAATGAAGGGGATTGGACCGGGGAGCTGTTTTTT,CASTNEGDWTGELFF
TRBV4-3,.,few,TRBJ1-5,TGCGCCAGCAGCCAAGATCTGGGAAACAATCAGCCCCAGCATTTT,CASSQDLGNNQPQHF
TRBV29-1,TRBD1,many,TRBJ1-4,TGCAGCGCCTCCGGGACAGGGGATGAAAAACTGTTTTTT,CSASGTGDEKLFF
TRBV6-1,.,.,TRBJ2-1,TGTGCCAGCAGTGAATCCAGGGGCTACAATGAGCAGTTCTTC,CASSESRGYNEQFF
TRBV11-2,.,few,TRBJ1-1,TGTGCCAGCAGCTTTCCCGGGACAACCGCTGAAGCTTTCTTT,CASSFPGTTAEAFF
TRBV7-2,.,many,TRBJ2-5,TGTGCCAGCAAAACCCTTGAGGGGGGCCAAGAGACCCAGTACTTC,CASKTLEGGQETQYF
TRBV29-1,.,.,TRBJ1-1,TGCAGCGTTGGACCCCTACTACAGACGAACACTGAAGCTTTCTTT,CSVGPLLQTNTEAFF
TRBV3-1,.,few,TRBJ1-1,TGTGCCAGCAGCCGAGTGGTGGCAGGGTCTTCAGTGAACACTGAAGCTTTCTTT,CASSRVVAGSSVNTEAFF
TRBV5-1,.,few,TRBJ1-1,TGCGCCAGCAGCTTGATTGTTGGTAACACTGAAGCTTTCTTT,CASSLIVGNTEAFF
TRBV19,.,once,TRBJ1-5,TGTGCCAGTAGCACGGACGGCCGCAATCAGCCCCAGCATTTT,CASSTDGRNQPQHF